This T cell receptor (beta chain) was identified during a study of T-cell memory formation after mild COVID-19. Findings of the study overall: For contracting clones, CD4+ ones sat mainly in CM and EM, CD8+ in EMRA.

The CDR3 loop spans 15 amino acids. J lost 1 base, V lost 5 bases, and 5 bases had no gene match. Germline V gene sequence: CDR1 SNHLY, CDR2 FYNNEI. Each CDR3 protein gets one entry after TCRdb re-called the 5' RACE reads with MiXCR. The sample contains around 300,000 distinct CDR3 sequences, around 8% of which appear only once. Note on this clonotype: Antigen unknown.

The sample was PBMCs or a T cell subset sorted from them (not recorded which). The gene calls are TRBV2 and TRBJ2-7, with 10 bases lining up with TRBD1. The clonotype originates from a man aged 18 to 30 who had mild COVID-19 (a few samples of this study predate the infection). Cell type and time point are not known. CDR3 coding DNA: TGTGCCAGCAGTCGAACGGGACAGGGGTCCTACGAGCAGTACTTC. It encodes CASSRTGQGSYEQYF.